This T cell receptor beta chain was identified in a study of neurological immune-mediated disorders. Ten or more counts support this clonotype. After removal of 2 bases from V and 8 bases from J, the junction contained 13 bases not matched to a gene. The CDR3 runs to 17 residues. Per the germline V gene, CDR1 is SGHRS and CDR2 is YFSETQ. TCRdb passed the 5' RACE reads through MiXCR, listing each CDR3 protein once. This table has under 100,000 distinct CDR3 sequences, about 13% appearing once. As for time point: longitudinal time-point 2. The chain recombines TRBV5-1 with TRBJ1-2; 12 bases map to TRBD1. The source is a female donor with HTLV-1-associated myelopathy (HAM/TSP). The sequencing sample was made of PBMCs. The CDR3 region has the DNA TGCGCCAGCAGCTTTGGTCAACCGGGACAGGGGGCGACCGGCTACACCTTC. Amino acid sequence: CASSFGQPGQGATGYTF.